This TCR beta chain was profiled in a study of radiotherapy plus CTLA-4 blockade in lung cancer. The germline gives CDR1 SGDLS, CDR2 YYNGEE. Trimming took 9 bases from V and 2 from J, leaving 10 bases between them. The length of the CDR3 is 12 residues. This table comes from immunoSEQ multiplex PCR, and its TCRdb copy is limited to in-frame clones, with some not included. The table includes 110,000 or so clones, about four fifths detected once. The V call is TRBV9, the J call TRBJ2-3; D is unclear. This TCR was sampled from a human donor with non-small cell lung cancer who had a partial response to radiotherapy plus ipilimumab. The starting material was peripheral blood, obtained from a patient treated with radiotherapy plus ipilimumab. The DNA of the CDR3 is TGTGCCACCTCCCGGGTCACAGATACGCAGTATTTT. This codes for CATSRVTDTQYF.